This entry lists 28 T cell receptor beta chains sequenced from one sample in a study of T cells in localized non-small cell lung cancer. Measured with immunoSEQ multiplex PCR; TCRdb has only the in-frame clones, and not every one. The sample shows some 72,000 clones, around four fifths of them seen only once. The sample here was peripheral blood, taken before any cancer treatment. The origin of the receptors is a man aged 40-75 years with stage I lung adenocarcinoma.

This chain links TRBV29-1 with TRBJ2-3; 9 nucleotides align to TRBD2. This CDR3 is built from 14 residues. Germline V gene sequence: CDR1 SQVTM, CDR2 ANQGSEA. Germline trimming cut 3 bases from V and 5 bases from J; bases unmatched to any gene: 6. The CDR3 spells CSVDRREGRDTQYF. The CDR3 region has the DNA TGCAGCGTTGACAGGCGGGAGGGCCGAGATACGCAGTATTTT.

This rearrangement joins TRBV28 to TRBJ2-7, with D maybe TRBD1 (6 bases). V lost 3 bases to trimming and J lost 5 bases, with 11 bases between them. The CDR3 contains 13 residues. Germline V lookup: CDR1 MDHEN, CDR2 SYDVKM. In DNA form, the CDR3 reads TGTGCCAGCAGTTTGTACAGGGAACACGAGCAGTACTTC. Amino acid sequence: CASSLYREHEQYF.

The chain carries TRBV2 and TRBJ1-5; D gene ambiguous. Trimming pared 4 bases from V and 2 bases from J, leaving 15 bases between. Germline V lookup: CDR1 SNHLY, CDR2 FYNNEI. This CDR3 has 16 residues. The CDR3 DNA is TGTGCCAGCAGTGCGGAGGCAACTAGCGGCAATCAGCCCCAGCATTTT. Translating it yields CASSAEATSGNQPQHF.

V usage is TRBV28 and J usage is TRBJ2-5, with D perhaps TRBD2 (7 bases). The germline V gene encodes CDR1 MDHEN and CDR2 SYDVKM. The CDR3 sequence is 13 residues long. V lost 5 bases and J 4 bases, leaving 11 bases between the germline ends. The CDR3 is CASSPGGGETQYF. CDR3 nucleotides: TGTGCCAGCAGTCCGGGGGGCGGAGAGACCCAGTACTTC.

V and J are TRBV7-3 and TRBJ1-5; TRBD1 is a possible D gene (5 bases). The germline V and J ends were trimmed by 5 bases and 5 bases, with 10 bases remaining between them. The CDR3 loop spans 13 amino acids. Germline assignment: CDR1 SGHTA and CDR2 FQGTGA. The CDR3 protein is CASSQSRDQPQHF. The CDR3 DNA follows: TGTGCCAGCAGCCAGAGCAGGGATCAGCCCCAGCATTTT.

V gene TRBV7-3 combines with J gene TRBJ2-1; D uncertain. This CDR3 contains 11 residues. Germline V lookup: CDR1 SGHTA, CDR2 FQGTGA. V was shortened by 5 bases and J by 5 bases, with 4 bases between the two germline ends. CDR3 coding DNA: TGTGCCAGCAGCGCCCACAATGAGCAGTTCTTC. It translates to CASSAHNEQFF.

The chain combines TRBV7-6 with TRBJ2-2, with a tentative D call TRBD1 (6 bases). Germline CDR1 and CDR2: SGHVS and FNYEAQ. The CDR3 is 15 residues long. Trimming pared 3 bases from V and 5 bases from J, leaving 13 bases between. The CDR3 reads CASSLTQGRTGELFF. DNA for the CDR3: TGTGCCAGCAGCTTGACCCAGGGGCGAACCGGGGAGCTGTTTTTT.

The chain uses TRBV19 and TRBJ1-2; unclear D gene. The CDR3 is made up of 12 amino acids. The ends were cut back, 1 base at V and 5 bases at J, with 5 bases in the middle. Germline V gene lookup returns CDR1 LNHDA and CDR2 SQIVND (reference sequence). The CDR3 nucleotides read TGTGCCAGTAGTATAGGAAGATATGGCTACACCTTC. It yields the protein CASSIGRYGYTF.

The chain recombines TRBV30 with TRBJ1-2; 9 bases map to TRBD1. Trimming took 1 base from V and 3 from J; bases not matched to a gene: 3. Germline CDR1 and CDR2: GTSNPN and SVGIG (reference sequence). The CDR3 has 14 residues. CDR3 bases: TGTGCCTGGAGTGCCGGACAGGGGTACTATGGCTACACCTTC. Translated: CAWSAGQGYYGYTF.

This chain connects TRBV2 to TRBJ2-3; D uncertain. The germline V gene has CDR1 SNHLY and CDR2 FYNNEI. With 8 bases removed from V and 0 bases from J, the gap between germline ends came to 27 bases. This CDR3 is 19 amino acids long. The CDR3 coding sequence is TGTGCCAGCCTAAGCTGGTATTCGAGATCAAAGTCTAGCACAGATACGCAGTATTTT. Translating gives CASLSWYSRSKSSTDTQYF.

This clone was seen a single time. This chain's CDR3 is CSVGTSGGNTGELFF. In nucleotides, the CDR3 is TGCAGCGTGGGGACTAGCGGGGGGAACACCGGGGAGCTGTTTTTT. The genes are TRBV29-1 and TRBJ2-2; TRBD2 matches at 14 bases. Germline assignment: CDR1 SQVTM and CDR2 ANQGSEA. V trimming: 6 bases; J trimming: 1 base; junction bases outside the gene matches: 1. CDR3 length: 15 residues.

The chain employs TRBV27 and TRBJ1-6; possible D gene TRBD1, 5 bases. V lost 4 bases and J lost 5, with 18 bases in between. CDR1 and CDR2 from the germline V gene are MNHEY and SMNVEV (reference sequence). The CDR3 spans 17 residues. CDR3 bases: TGTGCCAGCAGTTCCTTCTCCGGGGCGGCAGATAATTCACCCCTCCACTTT. Its translation: CASSSFSGAADNSPLHF.

V is TRBV6-6 and J is TRBJ2-1; 9 bases fit TRBD1. The germline V gene has CDR1 MNHNY and CDR2 SVGAGI (reference sequence). Trimming removed 8 bases from V and 9 bases from J; junction bases left unmatched: 11. The CDR3 runs 14 residues. The CDR3 here is CASREQGAGGEQFF. The CDR3, as DNA: TGTGCCAGCCGGGAACAGGGGGCAGGGGGTGAGCAGTTCTTC.

The rearrangement links TRBV5-8 to TRBJ2-3, with no clear D. The CDR3 totals 14 residues. Germline CDR1 SGHTS, CDR2 YDEGEE. Trimming pared 4 bases from V and 2 bases from J, leaving 11 bases between. DNA of the CDR3: TGTGCCAGCAGCCGCAGGTGGGCCACAGATACGCAGTATTTT. Protein sequence: CASSRRWATDTQYF.

The chain joins TRBV29-1 to TRBJ2-1; possibly TRBD2 for D (6 bases). Trimming pared 6 bases from V and 8 bases from J, leaving 14 bases between. CDR3 length: 12 residues. Looked up from germline, CDR1 is SQVTM and CDR2 is ANQGSEA. The CDR3 region is CSVEGEEDEQFF. The CDR3 DNA sequence: TGCAGCGTGGAGGGTGAGGAAGATGAGCAGTTCTTC.

The chain couples TRBV15 to TRBJ2-3; 8 bases agree with TRBD2. The CDR3 totals 17 residues. Unmatched junction bases numbered 7, after V lost 0 bases and J lost 2 bases. CDR1 and CDR2 from the germline V gene are LNHNV and YYDKDF (reference sequence). The CDR3 spells CATSRDRVAGFTDTQYF. CDR3 sequence (DNA): TGTGCCACCAGCAGAGATCGGGTAGCGGGATTCACAGATACGCAGTATTTT.

The rearrangement uses TRBV7-8 and TRBJ2-2; no clear D. The CDR3 loop spans 13 amino acids. Germline CDR1 reads SGHVS; CDR2 reads FQNEAQ. V was trimmed by 2 bases and J by 6 bases, leaving 7 bases between them. The CDR3 sequence: CASSLLEAGELFF. Written as DNA, the CDR3 is TGTGCCAGCAGCTTATTAGAGGCCGGGGAGCTGTTTTTT.

The chain recombines TRBV29-1 with TRBJ2-7, with 9 bases aligning to TRBD1. J gave up 5 bases and V 7 bases, and 12 bases lay outside the gene matches. Germline loops: CDR1 SQVTM, CDR2 ANQGSEA. The CDR3 length is 14 residues. CDR3 sequence: CSAEGDRDHDEQYF. The CDR3 DNA is TGCAGCGCTGAGGGGGACAGGGACCACGACGAGCAGTACTTC.

The chain joins TRBV19 to TRBJ1-2; tentative D call: TRBD1 (5 bases). This CDR3 is 15 amino acids long. The germline gives CDR1 LNHDA, CDR2 SQIVND (reference sequence). V was cut by 7 bases and J by 3 bases, with 18 bases left in between. CDR3 protein: CASKAGRIQDYGYTF. The CDR3 DNA reads TGTGCCAGTAAAGCCGGACGGATACAGGACTATGGCTACACCTTC.

A note on this clone: Germline is not matched at one junction end, which may reflect a read error. The rearrangement joins TRBV6-1 to TRBJ2-7; 8 bases are a match to TRBD2. This CDR3 has 15 residues. Germline assignment: CDR1 MNHNS and CDR2 SASEGT. CDR3 in amino acids: CASIEAGVSSYEQYF. CDR3 DNA sequence: TGTGCCAGCATTGAAGCGGGGGTTAGCTCCTACGAGCAGTACTTC.

The CDR3 is CASSPRGGRWSEQFF. The CDR3 DNA reads TGTGCCAGCAGCCCTAGAGGGGGTCGATGGAGTGAGCAGTTCTTC. This rearrangement joins TRBV14 to TRBJ2-1; a possible D gene is TRBD1 (6 bases). The CDR3 loop spans 15 amino acids. Germline-derived CDR1 and CDR2 are SGHDN and FVKESK. The V end was cut by 4 bases, the J end by 9 bases, with 19 bases between.

V usage is TRBV5-1 and J usage is TRBJ2-5; TRBD2 matches 13 bases. CDR1 SGHRS and CDR2 YFSETQ come from the germline V gene. This CDR3 is 16 amino acids long. The V segment lost 4 bases and the J segment 1 base; nucleotides outside the gene matches: 4. CDR3 nucleotides: TGCGCCAGCAGCCTAGGACTAGCGGGAGCCCAAGAGACCCAGTACTTC. This codes for CASSLGLAGAQETQYF.

The chain has TRBV5-1 and TRBJ2-7; D might be TRBD2 (5 bases). The germline gives CDR1 SGHRS, CDR2 YFSETQ. The CDR3 runs to 14 residues. The V gene lost 1 base and the J gene lost 0 bases, with 8 bases spanning the gap. The CDR3 nucleotides read TGCGCCAGCAGCTTGTTCGGGGACTCCTACGAGCAGTACTTC. Translating gives CASSLFGDSYEQYF. The full variable domain, in which reference TRBV5-1 and TRBJ2-7 provide the parts outside the CDR3, is KAGVTQTPRYLIKTRGQQVTLSCSPISGHRSVSWYQQTPGQGLQFLFEYFSETQRNKGNFPGRFSGRQFSNSRSEMNVSTLELGDSALYLCASSLFGDSYEQYFGPGTRLTVT.

J is TRBJ2-3 and V is TRBV28; D may be TRBD1 or TRBD2 (5 bases each). The CDR3 is made up of 15 amino acids. Between the trimmed V and J ends, which lost 5 bases and 4 bases, there was a span of 16 bases. Per the germline V gene, CDR1 is MDHEN and CDR2 is SYDVKM. The CDR3 here is CASSTEGPPADTQYF. As DNA, the CDR3 is TGTGCCAGCAGTACCGAGGGACCCCCCGCAGATACGCAGTATTTT.

By share, this clone ranks as medium-sized. V and J are TRBV18 and TRBJ2-7, with a possible D match to TRBD1 (5 bases). V dropped 2 bases and J dropped 0 bases, with 14 bases sitting between them. The CDR3 is 16 residues long. The V gene's germline CDR1 is KGHSH and CDR2 LQKENI. The CDR3 loop reads CASSPLPGLNSYEQYF. The CDR3 DNA reads TGTGCCAGCTCACCATTGCCAGGGTTGAACTCCTACGAGCAGTACTTC.

The CDR3 protein is CASSYAPPGEKLFF. The CDR3 coding sequence is TGTGCCAGCAGTTACGCCCCACCTGGGGAAAAACTGTTTTTT. The V and J genes are TRBV6-6 and TRBJ1-4, with D uncertain. V was cut by 2 bases and J by 8 bases, with 12 bases left in between. Germline V gene sequence: CDR1 MNHNY, CDR2 SVGAGI (reference sequence). The CDR3 sequence is 14 residues long.

The rearrangement joins TRBV2 to TRBJ2-1; TRBD2 matches 7 bases. There are 14 residues in the CDR3. V shed 5 bases and J 7 bases; nucleotides not matched to a gene: 8. The V gene's germline CDR1 is SNHLY and CDR2 FYNNEI. The CDR3 protein is CASSTSWGGNEQFF. The CDR3 region has the DNA TGTGCCAGCAGTACGTCCTGGGGGGGTAATGAGCAGTTCTTC.

CDR3 nucleotides: TGTGCCAGCAGCTCTCAGACAGGGGGGGGTCGGCACGAGCAGTACTTC. Its protein is CASSSQTGGGRHEQYF. V gene TRBV5-6 combines with J gene TRBJ2-7; TRBD1 matches 9 bases. The CDR3 spans 16 residues. V shed 3 bases, J shed 5 bases, and the junction held 12 bases outside the gene matches. Germline CDR1 SGHDT, CDR2 YYEEEE.